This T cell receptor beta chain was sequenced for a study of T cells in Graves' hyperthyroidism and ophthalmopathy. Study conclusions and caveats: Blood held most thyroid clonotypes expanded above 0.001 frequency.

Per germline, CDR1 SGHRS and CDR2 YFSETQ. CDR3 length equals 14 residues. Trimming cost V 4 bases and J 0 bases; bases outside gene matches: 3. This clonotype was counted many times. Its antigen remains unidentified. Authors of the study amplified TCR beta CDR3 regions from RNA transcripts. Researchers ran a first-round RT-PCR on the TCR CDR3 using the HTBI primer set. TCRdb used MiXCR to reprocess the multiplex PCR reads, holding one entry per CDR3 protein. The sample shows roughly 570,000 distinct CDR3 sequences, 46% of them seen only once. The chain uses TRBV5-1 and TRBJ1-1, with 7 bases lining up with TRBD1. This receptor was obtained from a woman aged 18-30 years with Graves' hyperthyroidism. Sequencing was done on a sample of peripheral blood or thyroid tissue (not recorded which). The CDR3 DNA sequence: TGCGCCAGCAGCACGGGACAGATGAACACTGAAGCTTTCTTT. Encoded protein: CASSTGQMNTEAFF.